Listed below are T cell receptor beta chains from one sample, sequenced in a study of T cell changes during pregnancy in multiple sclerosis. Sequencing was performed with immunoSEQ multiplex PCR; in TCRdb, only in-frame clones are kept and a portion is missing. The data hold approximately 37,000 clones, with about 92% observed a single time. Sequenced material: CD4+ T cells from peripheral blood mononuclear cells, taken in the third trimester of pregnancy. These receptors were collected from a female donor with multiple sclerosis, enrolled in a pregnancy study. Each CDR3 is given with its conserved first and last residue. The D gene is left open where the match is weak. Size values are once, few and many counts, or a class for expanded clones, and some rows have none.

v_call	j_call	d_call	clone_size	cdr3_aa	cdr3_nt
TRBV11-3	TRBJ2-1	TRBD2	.	CASSRLAGGNNEQFF	TGTGCCAGCAGTCGACTAGCGGGGGGGAACAATGAGCAGTTCTTC
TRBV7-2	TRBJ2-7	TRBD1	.	CASSSSRTGRNEQYF	TGTGCCAGCAGCTCGTCAAGGACAGGGCGGAACGAGCAGTACTTC
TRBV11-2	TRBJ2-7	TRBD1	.	CASSLQRTGNYEQYF	TGTGCCAGCAGCTTGCAAAGGACAGGGAATTACGAGCAGTACTTC
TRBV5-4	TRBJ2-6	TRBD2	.	CASSWGGAGANVLTF	TGTGCCAGCAGCTGGGGGGGGGCTGGGGCCAACGTCCTGACTTTC
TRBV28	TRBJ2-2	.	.	CASRPLAMAGELFF	TGTGCCAGCAGGCCTCTAGCGATGGCCGGGGAGCTGTTTTTT
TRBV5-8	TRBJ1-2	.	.	CASSLLVGGYTF	TGTGCCAGCAGCCTTCTAGTGGGTGGCTACACCTTC
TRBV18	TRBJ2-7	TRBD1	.	CASSYKTGDDEQYF	TGTGCCAGCTCGTACAAGACAGGGGACGACGAGCAGTACTTC
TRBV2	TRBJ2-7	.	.	CASSWTAYEQYF	TGTGCCAGCAGTTGGACAGCCTACGAGCAGTACTTC
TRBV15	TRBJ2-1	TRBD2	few	CATSRDLGGRVNEQFF	TGTGCCACCAGCAGAGATCTCGGCGGGAGGGTTAATGAGCAGTTCTTC
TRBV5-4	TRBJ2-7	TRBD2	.	CASSLDLAGAYEQYF	TGTGCCAGCAGCTTGGATCTAGCGGGAGCCTACGAGCAGTACTTC
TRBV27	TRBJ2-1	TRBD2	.	CASSYGTSVDEQFF	TGTGCCAGCAGTTACGGGACTAGCGTAGATGAGCAGTTCTTC
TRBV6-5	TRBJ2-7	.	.	CASSYTGQSYEQYF	TGTGCCAGCAGTTACACCGGACAGTCCTACGAGCAGTACTTC
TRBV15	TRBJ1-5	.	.	CATSNQYNQPQHF	TGTGCCACCAGCAATCAGTACAATCAGCCCCAGCATTTT
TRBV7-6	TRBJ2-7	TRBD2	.	CASSLLAGGLEQYF	TGTGCCAGCAGCTTACTAGCGGGGGGTCTCGAGCAGTACTTC
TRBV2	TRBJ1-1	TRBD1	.	CASTGTGVLGTEAFF	TGTGCCAGTACCGGGACAGGGGTTTTAGGTACTGAAGCTTTCTTT
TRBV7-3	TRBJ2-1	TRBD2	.	CASSHRTSVLNEQFF	TGTGCCAGCAGCCATCGGACTAGCGTACTCAATGAGCAGTTCTTC
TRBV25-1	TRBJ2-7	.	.	CARPGVSYEQYF	TGTGCCAGGCCGGGGGTTTCCTACGAGCAGTACTTC
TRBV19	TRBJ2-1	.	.	CASRRIGGPTGDEQFF	TGTGCCAGTAGAAGAATAGGCGGGCCAACCGGGGATGAGCAGTTCTTC
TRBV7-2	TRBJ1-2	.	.	CASSLGLGRNNYGYTF	TGTGCCAGCAGCTTAGGGTTAGGCAGGAACAACTATGGCTACACCTTC
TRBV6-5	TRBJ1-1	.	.	CATRTNRGKNTEAFF	TGTGCCACCCGGACTAACCGGGGGAAAAACACTGAAGCTTTCTTT
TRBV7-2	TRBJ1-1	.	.	CASSLGPSEAFF	TGTGCCAGCAGCTTAGGTCCGTCTGAAGCTTTCTTT
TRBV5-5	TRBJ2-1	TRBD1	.	CASNPRTGLSGEQFF	TGTGCCAGCAACCCGCGGACAGGGCTTTCCGGTGAGCAGTTCTTC
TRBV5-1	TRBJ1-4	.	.	CASSPGANEKLFF	TGCGCCAGCAGCCCGGGAGCTAATGAAAAACTGTTTTTT
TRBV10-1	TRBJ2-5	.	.	CASSVAGAAATQYF	TGCGCCAGCAGTGTGGCAGGGGCGGCGGCGACCCAGTACTTC
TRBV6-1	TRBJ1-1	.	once	CASSERRGTEAFF	TGTGCCAGCAGTGAGCGGAGGGGCACTGAAGCTTTCTTT
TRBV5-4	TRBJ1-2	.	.	CASSFDSLGYTF	TGTGCCAGCAGCTTCGACAGCCTCGGCTACACCTTC
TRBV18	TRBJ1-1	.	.	CASSPRGREGAEAFF	TGTGCCAGCTCACCACGGGGAAGGGAAGGGGCTGAAGCTTTCTTT
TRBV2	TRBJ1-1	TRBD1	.	CASSPDRANTEAFF	TGTGCCAGCAGCCCCGACAGGGCGAACACTGAAGCTTTCTTT
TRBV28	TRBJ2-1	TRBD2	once	CASSFAGGYNEQFF	TGTGCCAGCAGTTTCGCGGGAGGGTACAATGAGCAGTTCTTC
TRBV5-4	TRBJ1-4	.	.	CASSQRNEKLFF	TGTGCCAGCAGCCAACGGAATGAAAAACTGTTTTTT
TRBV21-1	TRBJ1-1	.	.	CASSKRTTASEAFF	TGTGCCAGCAGCAAACGGACGACAGCCTCTGAAGCTTTCTTT
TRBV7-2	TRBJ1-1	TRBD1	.	CASSSDRGQGAFF	TGTGCCAGCAGCTCCGACAGGGGGCAGGGAGCTTTCTTT
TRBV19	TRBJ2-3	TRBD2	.	CASRPGLAGRSDTQYF	TGTGCCAGTAGACCCGGACTAGCGGGAAGGTCTGATACGCAGTATTTT
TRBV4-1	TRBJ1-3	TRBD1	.	CASSQEGGGSSGNTIYF	TGCGCCAGCAGCCAAGAAGGGGGCGGATCCTCTGGAAACACCATATATTTT
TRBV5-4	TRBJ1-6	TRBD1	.	CASSLGGGQQNSPLHF	TGTGCCAGCAGCTTGGGAGGGGGACAGCAAAATTCACCCCTCCACTTT
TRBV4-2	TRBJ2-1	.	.	CASSQLLNRADEQFF	TGTGCCAGCAGCCAACTTTTAAACAGGGCGGATGAGCAGTTCTTC
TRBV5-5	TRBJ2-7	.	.	CASSSSGGYEQYF	TGTGCCAGCAGCTCCTCAGGGGGGTACGAGCAGTACTTC
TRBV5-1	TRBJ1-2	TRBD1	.	CASGDGQGAYGYTF	TGCGCCAGCGGGGACGGACAGGGGGCGTATGGCTACACCTTC
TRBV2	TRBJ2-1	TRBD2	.	CASSRFSGSANEQFF	TGTGCCAGCAGCCGTTTCAGCGGGAGTGCCAATGAGCAGTTCTTC
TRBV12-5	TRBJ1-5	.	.	CASGPTGQGLTRQPQHF	TGTGCTAGTGGTCCAACAGGGCAGGGGCTCACAAGGCAGCCCCAGCATTTT
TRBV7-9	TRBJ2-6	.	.	CASNFPGGANVLTF	TGTGCCAGCAACTTCCCGGGTGGGGCCAACGTCCTGACTTTC
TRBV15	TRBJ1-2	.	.	CATSRTGQSYTF	TGTGCCACCAGCAGAACCGGACAGAGCTACACCTTC
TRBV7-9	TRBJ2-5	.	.	CASSLETARETQYF	TGTGCCAGCAGCTTAGAAACAGCCAGAGAGACCCAGTACTTC
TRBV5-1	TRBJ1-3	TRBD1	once	CASSLVGTGVSSGNTIYF	TGCGCCAGCAGCTTGGTCGGGACAGGGGTTTCCTCTGGAAACACCATATATTTT
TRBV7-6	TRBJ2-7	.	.	CASSLGGGDIQQYF	TGTGCCAGCAGCTTAGGTGGAGGGGATATTCAGCAGTACTTC
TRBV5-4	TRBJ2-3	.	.	CASSFGSGGADTQYF	TGTGCCAGCAGCTTTGGGTCTGGGGGCGCGGATACGCAGTATTTT
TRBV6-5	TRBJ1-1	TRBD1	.	CASKRDSLNTEAFF	TGTGCCAGCAAGAGGGACAGCTTGAACACTGAAGCTTTCTTT
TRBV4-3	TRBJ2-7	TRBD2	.	CASSQGAGLAGGSYEQYF	TGCGCCAGCAGCCAAGGGGCGGGACTAGCGGGGGGATCCTACGAGCAGTACTTC
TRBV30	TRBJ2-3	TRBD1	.	CAWSPDRDSPQYF	TGTGCCTGGAGTCCTGACCGGGACAGCCCACAGTATTTT
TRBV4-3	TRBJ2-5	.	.	CASSQDAPTWGGHETQYF	TGCGCCAGCAGCCAAGATGCTCCGACGTGGGGGGGCCATGAGACCCAGTACTTC
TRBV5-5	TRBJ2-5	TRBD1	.	CASMLGQIQETQYF	TGTGCCAGCATGCTGGGACAGATCCAAGAGACCCAGTACTTC
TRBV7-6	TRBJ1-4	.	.	CASSPAQVRVNEKLFF	TGTGCCAGCAGCCCCGCCCAGGTTCGTGTTAATGAAAAACTGTTTTTT